This passage covers 29 T cell receptor beta chains from one sample sequenced in a study of T cells in localized non-small cell lung cancer. Profiling relied on immunoSEQ multiplex PCR, and the TCRdb table lists in-frame clones only, not all of them. In the table there are about 30,000 clones, approximately 90% of which are singletons. The sequencing used peripheral blood, collected before any cancer treatment. The receptors shown here come from a female donor over 55 with stage III squamous cell lung carcinoma.

The gene calls are TRBV15 and TRBJ2-5, with 8 bases matching TRBD1. The CDR3 has 16 residues. Germline CDR1 LNHNV, CDR2 YYDKDF (reference sequence). V lost 3 bases to trimming and J lost 4 bases; unmatched junction nucleotides: 10. This CDR3 is CATSSNTGGMGETQYF. The CDR3 nucleotides are TGTGCCACCAGCAGTAATACAGGGGGGATGGGAGAGACCCAGTACTTC. Full variable domain (outside the CDR3, taken from reference TRBV15 and TRBJ2-5): DAMVIQNPRYQVTQFGKPVTLSCSQTLNHNVMYWYQQKSSQAPKLLFHYYDKDFNNEADTPDNFQSRRPNTSFCFLDIRSPGLGDTAMYLCATSSNTGGMGETQYFGPGTRLLVL.

This clone occurred once. V and J are TRBV5-5 and TRBJ2-5; possibly TRBD2 for D (7 bases). This CDR3 is built from 14 residues. The V and J ends lost 3 bases and 5 bases respectively, with 14 bases between them. Germline V gives CDR1 SGHKS, CDR2 YYEKEE (reference sequence). CDR3 bases: TGTGCCAGCAGCTCACAGGGAGGGGAGGAGACCCAGTACTTC. Translated: CASSSQGGEETQYF.

The chain is built from TRBV29-1 and TRBJ1-4, with D uncertain. The germline gives CDR1 SQVTM, CDR2 ANQGSEA. The CDR3 loop spans 12 amino acids. Trimming took 1 base from V and 8 from J, leaving 8 bases between them. The CDR3 nucleotides read TGCAGCGTTGAAGGGGGAGGAGAAAAACTGTTTTTT. Translation: CSVEGGGEKLFF.

The CDR3 reads CASSPRTVYVQYF. CDR3 sequence (DNA): TGTGCCAGCAGCCCCCGGACAGTTTACGTTCAGTACTTC. V is TRBV21-1 and J is TRBJ2-4; no check of the table's D call, TRBD1, against the DNA was made. TRBV21-1 is annotated as a pseudogene. CDR3 length equals 13 residues.

This chain connects TRBV5-1 to TRBJ1-5; TRBD1 matches 8 bases. The V gene end was trimmed by 2 bases and the J gene end by 4 bases; junction bases not matched to a gene: 8. Germline V gene sequence: CDR1 SGHRS, CDR2 YFSETQ. There are 16 residues in the CDR3. The CDR3 coding sequence is TGCGCCAGCAGCTTAACCAGGGGACAGGAGAATCAGCCCCAGCATTTT. Translation gives CASSLTRGQENQPQHF.

The chain employs TRBV30 and TRBJ2-1, with D perhaps matching TRBD2 (5 bases). This CDR3 spans 11 amino acids. Trimming removed 1 base from V and 7 bases from J, with 5 bases in between. CDR1 and CDR2 from the germline V gene are GTSNPN and SVGIG (reference sequence). The CDR3 is CAWSGENEQFF. CDR3 nucleotides: TGTGCCTGGAGTGGGGAGAATGAGCAGTTCTTC.

The rearrangement links TRBV28 to TRBJ2-3; TRBD1 or TRBD2 may be the D gene (5 bases each). CDR1 is MDHEN, CDR2 SYDVKM, per germline. The CDR3 extends over 15 amino acids. V was trimmed by 1 base and J by 1 base, leaving 9 bases between them. DNA for the CDR3: TGTGCCAGCAGTTTATCACCGGGGCGCACAGATACGCAGTATTTT. Translated: CASSLSPGRTDTQYF.

This sequence joins TRBV19 and TRBJ1-1, with a possible D match to TRBD1 (5 bases). Trimming took off 7 bases at V and 3 bases at J, with 15 bases between the two ends. The V gene's germline CDR1 is LNHDA and CDR2 SQIVND (reference sequence). This CDR3 comprises 14 residues. The CDR3 here is CASTSFVGDTEAFF. CDR3 in DNA: TGTGCCAGTACCTCTTTCGTAGGGGACACTGAAGCTTTCTTT.

The rearrangement links TRBV7-6 to TRBJ2-5, with D tentatively TRBD1 (6 bases). Trimming shortened V by 1 base and J by 4 bases, and 19 bases separated the two germline ends. The V gene's germline CDR1 is SGHVS and CDR2 FNYEAQ. This CDR3 has 17 amino acids. CDR3 residues: CASSLDQGSVYGETQYF. The CDR3 DNA reads as TGTGCCAGCAGCTTAGATCAGGGGAGTGTATATGGAGAGACCCAGTACTTC.

The CDR3 DNA reads as TGCGCCAGCAGCCAAGATGGGGGGACTCTTAACAATGAGCAGTTCTTC. It translates to CASSQDGGTLNNEQFF. V usage is TRBV4-3 and J usage is TRBJ2-1, with TRBD2 as a possible D gene (6 bases). Germline values: CDR1 LGHNA, CDR2 YSLEER. The CDR3 sequence is 16 residues long. V was clipped by 0 bases and J by 5 bases, with 14 bases between them.

The chain combines TRBV6-4 with TRBJ2-4, with 9 positions matching TRBD2. CDR1 and CDR2 from the germline V gene are MRHNA and SNTAGT. The CDR3 covers 16 residues. The J segment lost 1 base and the V segment lost 6 bases, leaving 7 bases of the junction unmatched. The DNA of the CDR3 is TGTGCCAGCAGACACGTGAGCGGGAGGGCCAAAAACATTCAGTACTTC. Translating it yields CASRHVSGRAKNIQYF.

The chain has TRBV25-1 and TRBJ2-7; 11 bases match TRBD2. Germline CDR1 is MGHDK and CDR2 is SYGVNS. This CDR3 has 15 residues. Losses at the gene ends were 4 bases for V and 4 bases for J; bases not matched to a gene: 6. This CDR3 is CASSGSGGARYEQYF. The CDR3 DNA is TGTGCCAGCAGTGGTAGCGGGGGGGCGCGGTACGAGCAGTACTTC.

This clone was counted only a few times. The V gene is TRBV7-9, the J gene TRBJ2-2, with D hard to call. Germline V gene sequence: CDR1 SEHNR, CDR2 FQNEAQ (reference sequence). The V end lost 1 base, the J end lost 6 bases, and 15 bases lay between the germline ends. This CDR3 region has 16 residues. The CDR3 region is CASSLVQAVGSGELFF. The CDR3, as DNA: TGTGCCAGCAGCTTAGTCCAGGCGGTTGGATCCGGGGAGCTGTTTTTT.

The gene calls are TRBV6-5 and TRBJ1-5, with a tentative D call TRBD1 (6 bases). The CDR3 spans 14 residues. V dropped 6 bases and J dropped 7 bases, with 16 bases sitting between them. The germline V gene has CDR1 MNHEY and CDR2 SVGAGI. The CDR3 here is CASSPQQGGQPQHF. Here the CDR3 DNA reads TGTGCCAGCAGCCCCCAACAGGGAGGGCAGCCCCAGCATTTT.

The V and J genes are TRBV9 and TRBJ2-2, with TRBD2 matching over 11 bases. Germline V gene data show CDR1 as SGDLS and CDR2 as YYNGEE. J gave up 0 bases and V 4 bases, and 8 bases lay outside the gene matches. There are 18 residues in the CDR3. The CDR3 DNA reads as TGTGCCAGCAGCCCACTAGCGGGGGACACCGCGAACACCGGGGAGCTGTTTTTT. Protein product: CASSPLAGDTANTGELFF.

The chain employs TRBV7-2 and TRBJ1-1, with D tentatively TRBD1 (6 bases). The germline V gene encodes CDR1 SGHTA and CDR2 FQGNSA. The V gene lost 4 bases and the J gene lost 7 bases, with 16 bases spanning the gap. The CDR3 totals 14 residues. The CDR3 sequence is CASSYARGAGEAFF. CDR3 coding DNA: TGTGCCAGCAGCTACGCCCGGGGGGCAGGTGAAGCTTTCTTT.

This rearrangement joins TRBV7-2 to TRBJ2-2; D might be TRBD2 (5 bases). The CDR3 length is 13 residues. Germline CDR1 is SGHTA and CDR2 is FQGNSA. V was cut by 6 bases and J by 6 bases, with 11 bases left in between. CDR3 nucleotides: TGTGCCAGCAGGCACTCTAGCCCCGGGGAGCTGTTTTTT. Translated: CASRHSSPGELFF.

This clone was observed a single time. The chain carries TRBV14 and TRBJ2-7, with D unclear. Trimming pared 0 bases from V and 1 base from J, leaving 7 bases between. CDR3 length: 14 residues. Germline CDR1 and CDR2: SGHDN and FVKESK. The CDR3 region has the DNA TGTGCCAGCAGCCAAGACGAGATTTCCTACGAGCAGTACTTC. Its translation: CASSQDEISYEQYF. Combining the CDR3 with reference TRBV14 and TRBJ2-7 gives the whole variable domain EAGVTQFPSHSVIEKGQTVTLRCDPISGHDNLYWYRRVMGKEIKFLLHFVKESKQDESGMPNNRFLAERTGGTYSTLKVQPAELEDSGVYFCASSQDEISYEQYFGPGTRLTVT.

The rearrangement links TRBV7-8 to TRBJ1-3; 9 nucleotides agree with TRBD1. Trimming cost V 1 base and J 7 bases; bases outside gene matches: 2. CDR3 length equals 14 residues. Germline V lookup: CDR1 SGHVS, CDR2 FQNEAQ. CDR3 amino acids: CASSLDDRGNTIYF. For the CDR3, the DNA is TGTGCCAGCAGCTTAGATGACAGGGGGAACACCATATATTTT.

This chain joins TRBV2 and TRBJ1-4; TRBD1 matches at 8 bases. Per germline, CDR1 SNHLY and CDR2 FYNNEI. CDR3 length: 14 residues. Trimming at V came to 6 bases and at J to 4 bases, leaving 4 bases not matched to a gene. The chain's CDR3 is CASSADRVNEKLFF. DNA of the CDR3: TGTGCCAGCAGCGCGGACAGGGTTAATGAAAAACTGTTTTTT.

This chain connects TRBV6-1 to TRBJ1-5; the match to TRBD1 covers 7 bases. Germline CDR1 reads MNHNS; CDR2 reads SASEGT. V was pared by 5 bases and J by 5 bases, with 3 bases of the junction left unmatched. CDR3 length equals 13 residues. CDR3 nucleotide sequence: TGTGCCAGCAGTCCCCAGGGGGATCAGCCCCAGCATTTT. Encoded protein: CASSPQGDQPQHF.

This rearrangement joins TRBV5-4 to TRBJ2-5; the D gene is possibly TRBD2 (5 bases). Deletions cut 2 bases from V and 1 base from J, with 9 bases between. This CDR3 region has 14 residues. The germline gives CDR1 SGHNT, CDR2 YYREEE (reference sequence). The CDR3 DNA reads TGTGCCAGCAGCTTCGGGGTCAGCCAAGAGACCCAGTACTTC. Translating gives CASSFGVSQETQYF. Variable domain in full (rest from reference TRBV5-4 and TRBJ2-5): ETGVTQSPTHLIKTRGQQVTLRCSSQSGHNTVSWYQQALGQGPQFIFQYYREEENGRGNFPPRFSGLQFPNYSSELNVNALELDDSALYLCASSFGVSQETQYFGPGTRLLVL.

The rearrangement links TRBV9 to TRBJ2-2; D may be TRBD2 (6 bases). V was clipped by 0 bases and J by 6 bases, with 9 bases between them. The germline gives CDR1 SGDLS, CDR2 YYNGEE. This CDR3 is 14 amino acids long. The CDR3 DNA is TGTGCCAGCAGCGTAGTTGCGGGGTCCGGGGAGCTGTTTTTT. It is translated as CASSVVAGSGELFF.

The chain couples TRBV18 to TRBJ2-2; D possibly corresponds to TRBD1 (5 bases). CDR3 size: 16 residues. V was pared by 3 bases and J by 2 bases, with 13 bases between. The germline V gene encodes CDR1 KGHSH and CDR2 LQKENI. DNA for the CDR3: TGTGCCAGCTCACCGGGGCAGGGCTTTAACACCGGGGAGCTGTTTTTT. It encodes CASSPGQGFNTGELFF.

This clone was detected only a few times. The chain is built from TRBV4-2 and TRBJ2-3; D not certain. The CDR3 consists of 14 residues. From germline, CDR1 is LGHNA and CDR2 YNFKEQ. Trimming removed 4 bases at V and 4 bases at J, with 12 bases between. The CDR3 sequence: CASSPYTDADTQYF. In DNA form, the CDR3 reads TGTGCCAGCAGCCCATACACCGACGCAGATACGCAGTATTTT.

The chain carries TRBV18 and TRBJ1-3, with 7 positions matching TRBD1. This CDR3 has 14 residues. With V trimmed by 5 bases and J by 4 bases, 5 bases remained unmatched. The germline V gene encodes CDR1 KGHSH and CDR2 LQKENI. The CDR3 protein is CASSSDRNGNTIYF. The CDR3 DNA follows: TGTGCCAGCTCATCGGACAGGAACGGAAACACCATATATTTT.

The chain uses TRBV2 and TRBJ2-5; 7 bases fit TRBD1. This CDR3 comprises 12 residues. CDR1 is SNHLY and CDR2 is FYNNEI in the germline V gene. With V trimmed by 7 bases and J by 4 bases, 3 bases remained unmatched. CDR3 sequence (DNA): TGTGCCAGCAATCGACAGGGAGAGACCCAGTACTTC. It specifies CASNRQGETQYF.

The DNA of the CDR3 is TGCGCCAGCAGCTTGGAGACTAGCGGGAGGTTAGGGACCCAGTACTTC. Translation gives CASSLETSGRLGTQYF. The chain is built from TRBV5-1 and TRBJ2-5; TRBD2 matches 13 bases. The V gene's germline CDR1 is SGHRS and CDR2 YFSETQ. The CDR3 totals 16 residues. J gave up 7 bases and V 0 bases, and 6 bases lay outside the gene matches.

The rearrangement joins TRBV11-2 to TRBJ2-7; TRBD1 is a possible D gene (6 bases). Looked up from germline, CDR1 is SGHAT and CDR2 is FQNNGV. CDR3 length equals 14 residues. V lost 1 base to trimming and J lost 7 bases, with 14 bases between them. CDR3 region: CASSLGVRQEEQYF. The CDR3 region has the DNA TGTGCCAGCAGCTTAGGAGTCCGACAGGAGGAGCAGTACTTC.